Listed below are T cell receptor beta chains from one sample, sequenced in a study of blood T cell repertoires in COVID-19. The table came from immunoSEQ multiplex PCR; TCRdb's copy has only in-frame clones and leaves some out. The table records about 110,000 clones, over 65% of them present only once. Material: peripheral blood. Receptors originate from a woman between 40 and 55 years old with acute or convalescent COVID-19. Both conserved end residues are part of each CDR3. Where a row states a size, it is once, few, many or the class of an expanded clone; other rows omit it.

CDR3: CASSLVLADQETQYF; size: .; V: TRBV5-4
CDR3: CASQTGTGNQPQHF; size: .; V: TRBV2
CDR3: CASSYDTEQFF; size: .; V: TRBV6-6
CDR3: CASSPPTSRSYEQYF; size: few; V: TRBV18
CDR3: CAISGTGNTIYF; size: .; V: TRBV10-3
CDR3: CASSLLSGGAEETQYF; size: .; V: TRBV7-8
CDR3: CASSPGGTGGDYGYTF; size: .; V: TRBV27
CDR3: CASSYRMGSYNSPLHF; size: .; V: TRBV7-8
CDR3: CATSDSAGPTDTQYF; size: .; V: TRBV24-1
CDR3: CASSLMTGQPQHF; size: .; V: TRBV19
CDR3: CATSRAQGGGETQYF; size: .; V: TRBV24-1
CDR3: CASSRDRGYEQYF; size: many; V: TRBV19
CDR3: CASSLRGNSGNTIYF; size: .; V: TRBV5-6
CDR3: CASSSKRGGRTGELFF; size: .; V: TRBV6-5
CDR3: CASSLAGSSYEQYF; size: .; V: TRBV27
CDR3: CATTGGQNSGNTIYF; size: .; V: TRBV6-6
CDR3: CASSQGLAGANTGELFF; size: .; V: TRBV6-4
CDR3: CATGIRGWVGEQYF; size: .; V: TRBV24-1
CDR3: CASSPTGLSGDTQYF; size: .; V: TRBV6-4
CDR3: CASSQEQGSYNSPLHF; size: few; V: TRBV14
CDR3: CAWSHEETQYF; size: .; V: TRBV30
CDR3: CASSPSGGHTGELFF; size: .; V: TRBV6-5
CDR3: CASSYQRTALTAFF; size: .; V: TRBV6-5
CDR3: CASSTWDMNTEAFF; size: .; V: TRBV5-1
CDR3: CASSLRFLAPNEQFF; size: .; V: TRBV4-1